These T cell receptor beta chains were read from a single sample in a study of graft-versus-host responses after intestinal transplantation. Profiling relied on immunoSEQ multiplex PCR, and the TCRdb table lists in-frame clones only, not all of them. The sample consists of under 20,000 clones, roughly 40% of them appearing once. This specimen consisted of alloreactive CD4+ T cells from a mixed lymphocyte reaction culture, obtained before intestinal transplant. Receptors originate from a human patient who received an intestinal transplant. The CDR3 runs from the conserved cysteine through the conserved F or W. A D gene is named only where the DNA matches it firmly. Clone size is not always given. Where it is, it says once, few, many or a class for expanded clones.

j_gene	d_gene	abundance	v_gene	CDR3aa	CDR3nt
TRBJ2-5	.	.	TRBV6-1	CASRASGVQETQYF	TGTGCCAGCAGGGCCTCGGGGGTCCAGGAGACCCAGTACTTC
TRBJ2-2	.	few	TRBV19	CASSGTANTGELFF	TGTGCCAGTAGCGGGACGGCGAACACCGGGGAGCTGTTTTTT
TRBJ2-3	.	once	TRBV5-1	CASSLRGAGSTQYF	TGCGCCAGCAGCTTGAGGGGGGCCGGATCTACGCAGTATTTT
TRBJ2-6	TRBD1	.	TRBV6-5	CASSLWTGSGANVLTF	TGTGCCAGCAGTTTATGGACAGGGTCTGGGGCCAACGTCCTGACTTTC
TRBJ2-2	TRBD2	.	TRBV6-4	CASSLSSGANTGELFF	TGTGCCAGCAGCCTCTCTAGCGGGGCGAACACCGGGGAGCTGTTTTTT
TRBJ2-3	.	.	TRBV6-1	CASSIQRTTDTQYF	TGTGCCAGCAGTATCCAGCGGACCACAGATACGCAGTATTTT
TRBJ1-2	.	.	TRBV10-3	CAISGGDGYGYTF	TGTGCCATCAGTGGGGGGGATGGCTATGGCTACACCTTC
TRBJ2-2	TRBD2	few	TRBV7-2	CASSLGGRGNRGTGELFF	TGTGCCAGCAGCTTAGGAGGGCGGGGGAACCGGGGGACCGGGGAGCTGTTTTTT
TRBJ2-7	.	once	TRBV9	CASSPSPTYEQYF	TGTGCCAGCAGCCCATCACCGACCTACGAGCAGTACTTC
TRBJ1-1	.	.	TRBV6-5	CASSYSARPNTEAFF	TGTGCCAGCAGTTACTCAGCGAGACCGAACACTGAAGCTTTCTTT
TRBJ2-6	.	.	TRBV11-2	CASSWTDLSGANVLTF	TGTGCCAGCAGTTGGACAGACCTCTCTGGGGCCAACGTCCTGACTTTC
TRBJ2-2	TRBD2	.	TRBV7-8	CASSRTLGTSGGPGELFF	TGTGCCAGCAGCCGCACCCTCGGGACTAGTGGGGGCCCCGGGGAGCTGTTTTTT
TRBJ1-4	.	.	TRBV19	CASRGMRGATMTATNEKLFF	TGTGCCAGTAGGGGAATGAGGGGCGCCACCATGACGGCAACTAATGAAAAACTGTTTTTT
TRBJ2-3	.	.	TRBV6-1	CASSSGRYTDTQYF	TGTGCCAGCAGTTCGGGGAGATACACAGATACGCAGTATTTT
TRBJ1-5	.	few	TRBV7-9	CASSLSSPPQHF	TGTGCCAGCAGCTTAAGCTCTCCGCCCCAGCATTTT
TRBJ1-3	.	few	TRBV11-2	CASSSSGGGSGNTIYF	TGTGCCAGCAGCTCATCGGGAGGGGGCTCTGGAAACACCATATATTTT
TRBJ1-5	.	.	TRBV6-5	CASSYGRGNQPQHF	TGTGCCAGCAGTTACGGCAGGGGTAATCAGCCCCAGCATTTT
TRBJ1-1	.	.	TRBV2	CASSETRNTEAFF	TGTGCCAGCAGTGAGACACGGAACACTGAAGCTTTCTTT
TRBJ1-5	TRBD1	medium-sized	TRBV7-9	CASSLTGDNQPQHF	TGTGCCAGCAGCCTAACAGGGGACAATCAGCCCCAGCATTTT
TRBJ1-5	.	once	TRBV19	CASSMGNRLQPQHF	TGTGCCAGTAGTATGGGGAACAGGTTGCAGCCCCAGCATTTT
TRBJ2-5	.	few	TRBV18	CASSPPFEETQYF	TGTGCCAGCTCACCACCCTTCGAGGAGACCCAGTACTTC
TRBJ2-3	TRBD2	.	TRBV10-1	CASSELLAGGSTDTQYF	TGCGCCAGCAGTGAACTTTTGGCGGGGGGATCCACAGATACGCAGTATTTT
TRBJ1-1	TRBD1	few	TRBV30	CAWSYRTGSGSSF	TGTGCCTGGAGCTACCGGACAGGGTCCGGAAGCTCCTTT
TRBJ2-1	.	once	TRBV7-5	CVRSPVVSGGPYNEQFF	TGTGTCAGAAGCCCAGTGGTTTCGGGGGGCCCATACAATGAGCAGTTCTTC
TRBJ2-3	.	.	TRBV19	CASSITGTDTQYF	TGTGCCAGTAGTATCACAGGCACAGATACGCAGTATTTT
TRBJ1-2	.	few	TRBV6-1	CASSRGQGRGYTF	TGTGCCAGCAGCCGCGGACAAGGCCGGGGCTACACCTTC
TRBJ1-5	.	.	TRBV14	CASSQGGQPQHF	TGTGCCAGCAGCCAAGGCGGTCAGCCCCAGCATTTT
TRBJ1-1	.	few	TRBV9	CASSVGPPHRTPNTEAFF	TGTGCCAGCAGCGTAGGACCCCCCCACAGGACCCCGAACACTGAAGCTTTCTTT
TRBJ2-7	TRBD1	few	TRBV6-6	CASSAYSGGWYEQYF	TGTGCCAGCAGTGCTTACTCAGGGGGCTGGTACGAGCAGTACTTC
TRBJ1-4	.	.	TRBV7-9	CASSLESRINEKLFF	TGTGCCAGCAGCTTAGAGTCCCGGATTAATGAAAAACTGTTTTTT
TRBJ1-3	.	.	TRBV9	CASSDARVAGNTIYF	TGTGCCAGCAGCGACGCTAGGGTGGCTGGAAACACCATATATTTT
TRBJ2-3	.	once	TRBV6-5	CASSYSGDTDTQYF	TGTGCCAGCAGTTACTCGGGGGACACAGATACGCAGTATTTT
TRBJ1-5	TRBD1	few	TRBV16	CASSQSRGRNQPQHF	TGTGCCAGCAGCCAATCTAGGGGGCGTAATCAGCCCCAGCATTTT
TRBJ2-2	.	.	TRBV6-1	CASSARVQSGELFF	TGTGCCAGCAGTGCAAGAGTCCAGAGCGGGGAGCTGTTTTTT
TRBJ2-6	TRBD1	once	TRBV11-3	CASSPGTGSSGANVLTF	TGTGCCAGCAGCCCCGGGACAGGAAGCTCTGGGGCCAACGTCCTGACTTTC
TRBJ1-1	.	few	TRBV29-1	CSIRVINTEAFF	TGCAGCATCAGGGTTATAAACACTGAAGCTTTCTTT
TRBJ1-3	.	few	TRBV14	CASSQNSGNTIYF	TGTGCCAGCAGCCAGAACTCTGGAAACACCATATATTTT
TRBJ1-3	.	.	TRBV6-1	CASSEGAIGNTIYF	TGTGCCAGCAGTGAGGGGGCCATTGGAAACACCATATATTTT
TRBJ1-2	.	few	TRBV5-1	CASSLDQTPLYGYTF	TGCGCCAGCAGCTTGGATCAAACACCACTCTATGGCTACACCTTC
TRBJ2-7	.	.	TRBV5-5	CASSFPMDGYEQYF	TGTGCCAGCAGCTTTCCCATGGACGGTTACGAGCAGTACTTC
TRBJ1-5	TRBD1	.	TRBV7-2	CASSTNRGQPQHF	TGTGCCAGCAGCACCAACAGGGGACAGCCCCAGCATTTT
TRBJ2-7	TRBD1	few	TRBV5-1	CASSATGTYEQYF	TGCGCCAGCAGCGCGACAGGGACCTACGAGCAGTACTTC
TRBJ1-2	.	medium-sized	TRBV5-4	CASSLGNRYGYTF	TGTGCCAGCAGCTTGGGGAATCGGTATGGCTACACCTTC
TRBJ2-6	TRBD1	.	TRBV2	CASGQGLFSGANVLTF	TGTGCCAGCGGACAGGGGCTATTCTCTGGGGCCAACGTCCTGACTTTC
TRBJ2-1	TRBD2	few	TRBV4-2	CASSQGLAGGPYNEQFF	TGTGCCAGCAGCCAAGGGTTAGCGGGGGGCCCGTACAATGAGCAGTTCTTC
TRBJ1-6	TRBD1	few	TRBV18	CASSPRQGVNYNSPLHF	TGTGCCAGCTCACCGAGACAGGGGGTAAATTATAATTCACCCCTCCACTTT
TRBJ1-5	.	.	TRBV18	CASSPDGTQPQHF	TGTGCCAGCTCACCCGACGGAACGCAGCCCCAGCATTTT
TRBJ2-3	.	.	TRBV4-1	CASSQEGADTQYF	TGCGCCAGCAGCCAGGAGGGCGCAGATACGCAGTATTTT
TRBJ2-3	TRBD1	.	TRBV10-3	CAISDRETGDTQYF	TGTGCCATCAGTGATAGAGAGACAGGGGATACGCAGTATTTT
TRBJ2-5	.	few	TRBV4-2	CASSRPGRETQYF	TGTGCCAGCAGCCGACCGGGAAGAGAGACCCAGTACTTC
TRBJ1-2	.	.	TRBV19	CASAGSRHGYTF	TGTGCCAGCGCGGGTTCCAGGCATGGCTACACCTTC
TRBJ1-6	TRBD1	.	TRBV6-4	CASSDSRRFQGVRGSPLHF	TGTGCCAGCAGTGACTCCAGGAGGTTCCAGGGGGTACGAGGTTCACCCCTCCACTTT
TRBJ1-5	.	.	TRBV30	CAWSKRGGQPQHF	TGTGCCTGGAGTAAAAGGGGTGGGCAGCCCCAGCATTTT
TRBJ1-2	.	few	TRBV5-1	CASSPGTFYGYTF	TGCGCCAGCAGCCCCGGAACCTTCTATGGCTACACCTTC
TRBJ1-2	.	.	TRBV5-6	CASTRRGGTSF	TGTGCCAGCACCCGCCGGGGGGGGACCTCCTTC
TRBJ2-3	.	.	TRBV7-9	CASSLSRDTQYF	TGTGCCAGCAGCTTGTCCCGGGATACGCAGTATTTT
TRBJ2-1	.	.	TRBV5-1	CASSLIGGEQFF	TGCGCCAGCAGCTTGATCGGGGGAGAGCAGTTCTTC